These 26 T cell receptor beta chains originate from one sample sequenced in a study of T cell changes during pregnancy in multiple sclerosis. Sequencing used immunoSEQ multiplex PCR; TCRdb keeps in-frame clones, though not all of them. The repertoire holds approximately 44,000 clones, with 85% to 95% as singletons. Sequences were derived from CD4+ T cells from peripheral blood mononuclear cells, sampled in the third trimester of pregnancy. The receptor set was obtained from a female donor with multiple sclerosis, enrolled in a pregnancy study.

This chain uses TRBV5-6 with TRBJ2-5, with D possibly TRBD1 on 5 matching bases. The CDR3 has 14 residues. CDR1 and CDR2 from the germline V gene are SGHDT and YYEEEE. V shed 3 bases and J shed 2 bases, with 11 bases lying between them. The chain's CDR3 is CASSSTGLQETQYF. The DNA for the CDR3 is TGTGCCAGCAGCTCCACAGGTTTACAAGAGACCCAGTACTTC.

V usage is TRBV11-3 and J usage is TRBJ1-4, with TRBD1 matching over 7 bases. Germline V gene data show CDR1 as SGHNT and CDR2 as YENEEA. V lost 5 bases and J lost 8; bases outside the gene matches: 14. The CDR3 is 16 amino acids. CDR3 amino acids: CASSVTGLGSGEKLFF. The CDR3 nucleotides are TGTGCCAGCAGCGTGACAGGGTTGGGTTCGGGGGAAAAACTGTTTTTT.

The chain joins TRBV30 to TRBJ1-3; 7 nucleotides align to TRBD1. Trimming at V came to 2 bases and at J to 4 bases, leaving 8 bases not matched to a gene. Germline values: CDR1 GTSNPN, CDR2 SVGIG (reference sequence). This CDR3 has 15 amino acids. CDR3 amino acids: CAWSRDSGGGNTIYF. CDR3 nucleotide sequence: TGTGCCTGGAGTAGGGACAGCGGAGGAGGAAACACCATATATTTT.

In this sample, this clone turned up a few times. This chain connects TRBV5-4 to TRBJ1-2, with 9 bases fitting TRBD1. The CDR3 length is 14 residues. The V gene end was trimmed by 3 bases and the J gene end by 8 bases; junction bases not matched to a gene: 8. The germline V gene encodes CDR1 SGHNT and CDR2 YYREEE (reference sequence). The CDR3 DNA reads as TGTGCCAGCAGCTGGATGGGGACAGGGACCGGCTACACCTTC. This gives the protein CASSWMGTGTGYTF.

Of note for this clone: This CDR3 is also generated by other DNA sequences in the sample. This sequence joins TRBV11-3 and TRBJ2-5; the D gene is possibly TRBD1 (5 bases). The CDR3 is 14 amino acids. Looked up from germline, CDR1 is SGHNT and CDR2 is YENEEA. The ends were cut back, 1 base at V and 1 base at J, with 7 bases in the middle. As DNA, the CDR3 is TGTGCCAGCAGCTTAGGGGGCGGCCAAGAGACCCAGTACTTC. Translated, it gives CASSLGGGQETQYF.

This chain joins TRBV7-2 and TRBJ2-7, with D hard to call. This CDR3 has 14 amino acids. Trimming removed 1 base from V and 6 bases from J, with 13 bases in between. Germline V gives CDR1 SGHTA, CDR2 FQGNSA. CDR3 DNA: TGTGCCAGCAGCTTAGATCCCAGCGTCGGCGAGCAGTACTTC. Residues: CASSLDPSVGEQYF.

The chain employs TRBV5-5 and TRBJ1-4; possible D gene TRBD1, 6 bases. CDR1 and CDR2 (germline): SGHKS, YYEKEE (reference sequence). CDR3 length: 15 amino acids. V was trimmed by 0 bases and J by 4 bases, leaving 10 bases between them. Here the CDR3 reads CASSLGGGINEKLFF. The CDR3 DNA follows: TGTGCCAGCAGCTTGGGAGGGGGAATTAATGAAAAACTGTTTTTT.

This clone appeared once. The genes are TRBV7-3 and TRBJ2-3; the match to TRBD2 covers 9 bases. V gave up 6 bases and J gave up 0 bases; unmatched junction bases: 7. The CDR3 covers 16 residues. Germline lookup yields CDR1 SGHTA and CDR2 FQGTGA. The CDR3 DNA follows: TGTGCCAGCAGGGGTGCCGGGACTAGCAGCACAGATACGCAGTATTTT. Protein product: CASRGAGTSSTDTQYF.

This clone was seen a single time. The J gene is TRBJ2-7, the V gene TRBV6-1; 9 bases agree with TRBD2. V lost 7 bases to trimming and J lost 0 bases; unmatched junction nucleotides: 7. This CDR3 comprises 15 residues. Germline V CDR1 and CDR2: MNHNS, SASEGT. The CDR3 loop is CASTVAGALSYEQYF. For the CDR3, the DNA is TGTGCCAGCACCGTAGCGGGAGCACTCTCCTACGAGCAGTACTTC.

The rearrangement joins TRBV19 to TRBJ1-2, with TRBD1 as a possible D gene (5 bases). CDR3 size: 12 residues. The germline V and J ends were trimmed by 8 bases and 7 bases, with 14 bases remaining between them. Per the germline V gene, CDR1 is LNHDA and CDR2 is SQIVND (reference sequence). The CDR3 reads CASSSGVVGYTF. The CDR3 DNA follows: TGTGCCAGTTCCTCGGGGGTGGTTGGCTACACCTTC.

V is TRBV18 and J is TRBJ1-1; 10 bases are shared with TRBD1. After removal of 3 bases from V and 5 bases from J, the junction contained 3 bases not matched to a gene. Germline V gene sequence: CDR1 KGHSH, CDR2 LQKENI. The CDR3 extends over 14 amino acids. The CDR3 bases are TGTGCCAGCTCACCCTGGGACAGGGGAACTGAAGCTTTCTTT. This sequence encodes CASSPWDRGTEAFF.

This clone was counted a single time. CDR3 protein: CASSPRLAGGIADTQYF. Here the CDR3 DNA reads TGTGCCAGCAGCCCCAGACTAGCGGGAGGGATTGCAGATACGCAGTATTTT. V and J are TRBV7-9 and TRBJ2-3; TRBD2 agrees at 14 bases. V trimming: 5 bases; J trimming: 4 bases; junction bases outside the gene matches: 8. Germline lookup yields CDR1 SEHNR and CDR2 FQNEAQ (reference sequence). The CDR3 runs to 17 residues.

The chain combines TRBV10-3 with TRBJ1-5; 7 nucleotides line up with TRBD1. The CDR3 is 15 residues long. After removal of 0 bases from V and 7 bases from J, the junction contained 6 bases not matched to a gene. The V gene's germline CDR1 is ENHRY and CDR2 SYGVKD. The CDR3 reads CAISESRDRGQPQHF. Written as DNA, the CDR3 is TGTGCCATCAGTGAGTCCCGGGACAGAGGCCAGCCCCAGCATTTT.

The table lists this clone with a count of one. This rearrangement joins TRBV2 to TRBJ1-5, with TRBD1 as a possible D gene (6 bases). Trimming stripped 4 bases from V and 1 base from J, with 14 bases between. There are 16 residues in the CDR3. Germline CDR1 is SNHLY and CDR2 is FYNNEI. In DNA, the CDR3 is TGTGCCAGCAGTGGCTGGGGGCTGGACAGCAATCAGCCCCAGCATTTT. It codes for CASSGWGLDSNQPQHF. The entire variable domain, with the rest obtained from reference TRBV2 and TRBJ1-5, is as follows: EPEVTQTPSHQVTQMGQEVILRCVPISNHLYFYWYRQILGQKVEFLVSFYNNEISEKSEIFDDQFSVERPDGSNFTLKIRSTKLEDSAMYFCASSGWGLDSNQPQHFGDGTRLSIL.

The chain uses TRBV19 and TRBJ1-5; 10 nucleotides match TRBD1. CDR1 and CDR2 from the germline V gene are LNHDA and SQIVND (reference sequence). J gave up 6 bases and V 7 bases, and 12 bases lay outside the gene matches. There are 16 residues in the CDR3. The CDR3 DNA reads as TGTGCCAGTACGGAGGGGGTAGACAGGGGGCCTCAGCCCCAGCATTTT. Translated: CASTEGVDRGPQPQHF.

V usage is TRBV5-4 and J usage is TRBJ2-7; D perhaps matches TRBD2 (7 bases). Trimming stripped 4 bases from V and 6 bases from J, with 14 bases between. This CDR3 spans 13 amino acids. Looked up from germline, CDR1 is SGHNT and CDR2 is YYREEE (reference sequence). The CDR3 bases are TGTGCCAGCAGCGCAAAGAGGGGGGGCGAGCAGTACTTC. It is translated as CASSAKRGGEQYF. The whole variable domain, remainder taken from reference TRBV5-4 and TRBJ2-7, is ETGVTQSPTHLIKTRGQQVTLRCSSQSGHNTVSWYQQALGQGPQFIFQYYREEENGRGNFPPRFSGLQFPNYSSELNVNALELDDSALYLCASSAKRGGEQYFGPGTRLTVT.

This rearrangement joins TRBV5-1 to TRBJ2-1; TRBD2 aligns across 11 bases. The CDR3 sequence is 16 residues long. The germline V gene encodes CDR1 SGHRS and CDR2 YFSETQ. The trim removed 3 bases at V and 6 bases at J, leaving 8 bases unmatched. The CDR3 DNA reads as TGCGCCAGCAGCTCGACTAGCGGGATTGGGGGCAATGAGCAGTTCTTC. Its translation is CASSSTSGIGGNEQFF.

The chain links TRBV27 to TRBJ2-5; 14 bases align to TRBD2. V shed 5 bases, J shed 4 bases, and the junction held 6 bases outside the gene matches. The CDR3 length is 16 residues. CDR1 MNHEY and CDR2 SMNVEV come from the germline V gene (reference sequence). The CDR3, as DNA: TGTGCCAGCAGTCAGACTAGCGGGAGGGCGCGAGAGACCCAGTACTTC. This sequence encodes CASSQTSGRARETQYF.

The chain couples TRBV5-1 to TRBJ2-7; 8 bases fit TRBD2. J was trimmed by 5 bases and V by 4 bases; bases with no gene match: 11. CDR3 length equals 15 residues. CDR1 is SGHRS and CDR2 is YFSETQ in the germline V gene. The CDR3 coding sequence is TGCGCCAGCAGCCCCGGTGGTAGCGGGAAGGACGAGCAGTACTTC. It is translated as CASSPGGSGKDEQYF.

The rearrangement joins TRBV5-4 to TRBJ2-7; a weak D match, TRBD1 (5 bases). Germline CDR1 SGHNT, CDR2 YYREEE (reference sequence). This CDR3 spans 14 amino acids. Trimming took 3 bases from V and 4 from J, leaving 14 bases between them. CDR3 nucleotides: TGTGCCAGCAGCTCGGCAAGGACACTGTACGAGCAGTACTTC. This translates into CASSSARTLYEQYF.

Written as DNA, the CDR3 is TGTGCCAGCAGCTTAGGAATTAGGGACACCCCCTACGAGCAGTACTTC. It encodes CASSLGIRDTPYEQYF. The chain combines TRBV11-3 with TRBJ2-7, with D maybe TRBD1 (6 bases). The germline V gene has CDR1 SGHNT and CDR2 YENEEA. V gave up 1 base and J gave up 2 bases, with 15 bases separating them. The CDR3 runs to 16 residues.

V gene TRBV6-4 combines with J gene TRBJ2-7; 14 nucleotides agree with TRBD2. Germline V gene lookup returns CDR1 MRHNA and CDR2 SNTAGT. With 5 bases clipped from V and 3 bases from J, the junction kept 6 bases outside the gene matches. CDR3 size: 16 residues. The CDR3: CASSLTSGRAIYEQYF. CDR3 DNA: TGTGCCAGCAGTCTGACTAGCGGGAGGGCAATCTACGAGCAGTACTTC.

The J gene is TRBJ2-7, the V gene TRBV7-2; D is perhaps TRBD2 (6 bases). Germline values: CDR1 SGHTA, CDR2 FQGNSA. CDR3 length: 13 amino acids. The ends were cut back, 3 bases at V and 4 bases at J, with 10 bases in the middle. CDR3 protein: CASSLGGRYEQYF. The CDR3 DNA reads TGTGCCAGCAGCTTGGGGGGACGATACGAGCAGTACTTC.

The chain joins TRBV29-1 to TRBJ2-1; TRBD1 is a possible D gene (5 bases). CDR1 is SQVTM, CDR2 ANQGSEA, per germline. The CDR3 totals 13 residues. V was clipped by 4 bases and J by 4 bases, with 11 bases between them. In DNA, the CDR3 is TGCAGCGTTGCGTCAGGGTTATACAATGAGCAGTTCTTC. It codes for CSVASGLYNEQFF.

CDR3: CASSRWASPNTGELFF. The CDR3, as DNA: TGTGCCAGTAGTAGATGGGCAAGCCCGAACACCGGGGAGCTGTTTTTT. This chain links TRBV19 with TRBJ2-2, with D hard to call. The ends were cut back, 4 bases at V and 0 bases at J, with 12 bases in the middle. CDR1 LNHDA and CDR2 SQIVND come from the germline V gene (reference sequence). The CDR3 is 16 amino acids.

The chain recombines TRBV19 with TRBJ2-1; the match to TRBD2 covers 11 bases. This CDR3 comprises 17 residues. Germline trimming cut 3 bases from V and 9 bases from J; bases unmatched to any gene: 13. The germline CDR1 and CDR2 sequences are LNHDA and SQIVND (reference sequence). CDR3 protein: CASSMVIGGLAGSEQFF. The CDR3 coding sequence is TGTGCCAGTAGTATGGTTATTGGCGGACTAGCGGGTTCTGAGCAGTTCTTC.